The 29 T cell receptor beta chains given below trace back to one sample, sequenced in a study of shared clonotypes between healthy human individuals. The table came from immunoSEQ multiplex PCR; TCRdb's copy has only in-frame clones and leaves some out. Of over a million clones listed, 75% to 85% are singletons. The sequencing input was memory CD4+ T cells from PBMCs. As for subset: CD45RA-negative fraction. Receptors originate from a man between 18 and 35 years old in good health. Some clones in this sample may be carry-over from other donors' samples.

For this clone: Compared with germline, one end of the junction differs, possibly owing to a read error. The V gene is TRBV5-1, the J gene TRBJ2-3, with D perhaps assigned TRBD1 or TRBD2 (5 bases each). The CDR3 is made up of 15 amino acids. In germline, CDR1 is SGHRS, CDR2 YFSETQ. The CDR3 nucleotides are TGCGCAAGCAGCTTGGTACGGGGCCGGACAGATACGCAGTATTTT. Its translation: CASSLVRGRTDTQYF.

This clone was seen only once. The rearrangement uses TRBV29-1 and TRBJ2-7; 9 bases align to TRBD2. Losses at the gene ends were 3 bases for V and 0 bases for J; bases not matched to a gene: 6. This CDR3 contains 15 residues. Germline assignment: CDR1 SQVTM and CDR2 ANQGSEA. CDR3 in DNA: TGCAGCGTTGAGTCGGTAGCGGGAGCCTCCTACGAGCAGTACTTC. Protein: CSVESVAGASYEQYF.

V and J are TRBV5-1 and TRBJ2-2, with TRBD1 as a possible D gene (5 bases). V was pared by 1 base and J by 3 bases, with 7 bases between. Germline V CDR1 and CDR2: SGHRS, YFSETQ. The CDR3 has 14 amino acids. The CDR3 DNA is TGCGCCAGCAGCTTGACAGGTTACACCGGGGAGCTGTTTTTT. It encodes CASSLTGYTGELFF.

The V gene is TRBV15, the J gene TRBJ2-7; 9 nucleotides line up with TRBD2. The CDR3 spans 13 residues. The V gene's germline CDR1 is LNHNV and CDR2 YYDKDF (reference sequence). The V gene end was trimmed by 8 bases and the J gene end by 2 bases; junction bases not matched to a gene: 4. The CDR3 protein is CATGAGGTYEQYF. The CDR3 DNA reads TGTGCCACCGGTGCGGGAGGGACCTACGAGCAGTACTTC.

This clone has a handful of counts. J is TRBJ2-1 and V is TRBV9; the D gene is possibly TRBD2 (6 bases). This CDR3 spans 15 amino acids. V was trimmed by 2 bases and J by 10 bases, leaving 19 bases between them. Germline V lookup: CDR1 SGDLS, CDR2 YYNGEE. CDR3 residues: CASSVRMGGPSEQFF. The CDR3 bases are TGTGCCAGCAGCGTTCGAATGGGAGGCCCTAGCGAGCAGTTCTTC.

Comments on this clone: The identical CDR3 is also encoded by other nucleotide sequences in the sample. This chain connects TRBV10-3 to TRBJ1-1, with D possibly being TRBD1 (5 bases). This CDR3 region has 13 residues. Germline CDR1 ENHRY, CDR2 SYGVKD. V lost 5 bases and J lost 0, with 7 bases in between. DNA for the CDR3: TGTGCCATCAGTCCAGGGATGAACACTGAAGCTTTCTTT. This codes for CAISPGMNTEAFF.

Comments on this clone: This may stem from a read error, because a much larger clone lies one nucleotide away. Other DNA sequences in the same sample also yield this CDR3. This rearrangement joins TRBV6-6 to TRBJ1-2; 7 positions match TRBD1. CDR3 length: 14 residues. The V and J ends lost 6 bases and 1 base, in that order; junction bases with no gene match: 5. CDR1 and CDR2 (germline): MNHNY, SVGAGI (reference sequence). CDR3 sequence (DNA): TGTGCCAGCAGCCCCGGGACAGTTAACTATGGCTACACCTTC. It specifies CASSPGTVNYGYTF.

V usage is TRBV11-2 and J usage is TRBJ2-2; D perhaps matches TRBD1 (6 bases). This CDR3 spans 16 amino acids. Trimming left V 1 base short and J 7 bases short, with 16 bases between. Germline-derived CDR1 and CDR2 are SGHAT and FQNNGV. CDR3 DNA sequence: TGTGCCAGCAGCTTAGTGGGTCCAGGGGCCGGCGGGGAGCTGTTTTTT. Amino acids: CASSLVGPGAGGELFF.

V gene TRBV7-9 combines with J gene TRBJ2-5; 11 bases match TRBD2. CDR3 length: 17 residues. From germline, CDR1 is SEHNR and CDR2 FQNEAQ (reference sequence). The V and J ends lost 1 base and 4 bases, in that order; junction bases with no gene match: 8. The CDR3 DNA is TGTGCCAGCAGCTTAGACAAAACTAGCGGGAGAGGAGAGACCCAGTACTTC. Protein: CASSLDKTSGRGETQYF. Complete variable domain (other parts from reference TRBV7-9 and TRBJ2-5): DTGVSQNPRHKITKRGQNVTFRCDPISEHNRLYWYRQTLGQGPEFLTYFQNEAQLEKSRLLSDRFSAERPKGSFSTLEIQRTEQGDSAMYLCASSLDKTSGRGETQYFGPGTRLLVL.

To note about this clone: The same CDR3 also results from other DNA sequences found in this sample. The chain combines TRBV9 with TRBJ2-7; the match to TRBD2 covers 9 bases. The CDR3 contains 14 residues. CDR1 is SGDLS and CDR2 is YYNGEE in the germline V gene. Trimming removed 2 bases from V and 1 base from J; junction bases left unmatched: 1. The CDR3 DNA reads as TGTGCCAGCAGCGTCGGACTAGCGTCCTACGAGCAGTACTTC. It is translated as CASSVGLASYEQYF.

The chain uses TRBV30 and TRBJ2-5; 7 bases match TRBD1. This CDR3 comprises 13 residues. V shed 6 bases, J shed 2 bases, and the junction held 6 bases outside the gene matches. Germline CDR1 GTSNPN, CDR2 SVGIG (reference sequence). The CDR3 sequence: CACTGQAQETQYF. The CDR3 nucleotides read TGTGCCTGTACCGGACAGGCACAAGAGACCCAGTACTTC.

The chain has TRBV6-5 and TRBJ1-2, with D unresolved. This CDR3 comprises 16 residues. Germline-derived CDR1 and CDR2 are MNHEY and SVGAGI. V lost 0 bases to trimming and J lost 5 bases, with 16 bases between them. The DNA of the CDR3 is TGTGCCAGCAGTTACTCCTCGGACCCGGTTAATTATGGCTACACCTTC. Its protein product is CASSYSSDPVNYGYTF.

The V call is TRBV11-2, the J call TRBJ1-2, with 7 nucleotides matching TRBD1. CDR3 length: 15 residues. V was clipped by 5 bases and J by 8 bases; unmatched bases: 14. CDR1 is SGHAT and CDR2 is FQNNGV in the germline V gene. CDR3 region: CASSPGGQGVGGYTF. The CDR3 nucleotides read TGTGCCAGCAGCCCCGGGGGGCAGGGGGTGGGCGGCTACACCTTC.

The chain carries TRBV7-9 and TRBJ2-1; 7 bases are a match to TRBD2. CDR1 is SEHNR, CDR2 FQNEAQ, per germline (reference sequence). This CDR3 has 15 amino acids. Trimming removed 5 bases from V and 8 bases from J; junction bases left unmatched: 12. CDR3 sequence (DNA): TGTGCCAGCAGCCGATCTCTAGGGAGGGCATATGAGCAGTTCTTC. This sequence encodes CASSRSLGRAYEQFF.

This sequence joins TRBV30 and TRBJ2-1, with TRBD2 identical over 7 bases. The germline V gene has CDR1 GTSNPN and CDR2 SVGIG (reference sequence). The CDR3 spans 15 residues. V was pared by 0 bases and J by 6 bases, with 8 bases of the junction left unmatched. This chain's CDR3 is CAWSVPGTTLNEQFF. The CDR3 DNA is TGTGCCTGGAGTGTACCCGGGACTACCCTCAATGAGCAGTTCTTC.

The V and J genes are TRBV29-1 and TRBJ2-7; 10 bases line up with TRBD2. Trimming cost V 4 bases and J 0 bases; bases outside gene matches: 0. The CDR3 sequence is 13 residues long. Germline loops: CDR1 SQVTM, CDR2 ANQGSEA. The CDR3 DNA is TGCAGCGTTGCTAGCGGGAGCTCCTACGAGCAGTACTTC. Protein sequence: CSVASGSSYEQYF.

CDR3 sequence reads: CASSFAGHQETQYF. The CDR3 coding sequence is TGCGCCAGCAGCTTTGCGGGACACCAAGAGACCCAGTACTTC. The chain uses TRBV5-1 and TRBJ2-5; possible D gene TRBD2, 6 bases. Trimming removed 2 bases at V and 0 bases at J, with 8 bases between. Per the germline V gene, CDR1 is SGHRS and CDR2 is YFSETQ. The CDR3 totals 14 residues.

The chain employs TRBV27 and TRBJ1-5; 9 bases are shared with TRBD1. The CDR3 runs to 16 residues. With V trimmed by 8 bases and J by 4 bases, 12 bases remained unmatched. The germline V gene encodes CDR1 MNHEY and CDR2 SMNVEV (reference sequence). CDR3 in DNA: TGTGCCAGCGGAAAGATACAGGGGGCGCAGAATCAGCCCCAGCATTTT. It encodes CASGKIQGAQNQPQHF.

With respect to this clone: A clone one base away is much larger, so this may be a read error. The gene calls are TRBV5-6 and TRBJ1-1; the D gene is possibly TRBD1 (5 bases). Trimming removed 4 bases from V and 0 bases from J, with 7 bases in between. In germline, CDR1 is SGHDT, CDR2 YYEEEE. CDR3 length equals 13 residues. This CDR3 is CASSQGVNTEAFF. CDR3 in DNA: TGTGCCAGCAGCCAAGGGGTGAACACTGAAGCTTTCTTT.

V gene TRBV13 combines with J gene TRBJ2-2; 8 bases line up with TRBD1. V was pared by 5 bases and J by 4 bases, with 12 bases of the junction left unmatched. The CDR3 is made up of 17 amino acids. The germline V gene encodes CDR1 PRHDT and CDR2 FYEKMQ (reference sequence). CDR3 bases: TGTGCCAGCAGCCCCAGGCTAGGACAGGGAGGCACCGGGGAGCTGTTTTTT. It translates to CASSPRLGQGGTGELFF.

This clone was seen more than once but under ten times. The V call is TRBV5-1, the J call TRBJ2-1; possibly TRBD1 for D (6 bases). This CDR3 has 14 amino acids. With 5 bases removed from V and 3 bases from J, the gap between germline ends came to 12 bases. The germline gives CDR1 SGHRS, CDR2 YFSETQ. This CDR3 is CASSTQGDYNEQFF. The CDR3, as DNA: TGCGCCAGCAGTACACAGGGAGACTACAATGAGCAGTTCTTC.

The chain combines TRBV7-2 with TRBJ1-2, with 7 bases identical to TRBD1. The trim removed 5 bases at V and 5 bases at J, leaving 5 bases unmatched. This CDR3 region has 13 residues. Germline values: CDR1 SGHTA, CDR2 FQGNSA. The CDR3 nucleotides are TGTGCCAGCAGCCCCCAGGGGGAGTATGGCTACACCTTC. Translation gives CASSPQGEYGYTF.

V and J are TRBV2 and TRBJ2-7, with 7 bases lining up with TRBD2. Germline V gene lookup returns CDR1 SNHLY and CDR2 FYNNEI. This CDR3 is built from 15 residues. The junction had 8 bases not matched to a gene; V was cut back by 2 bases and J by 4 bases. CDR3 sequence (DNA): TGTGCCAGCAGTGAAAGGTGGCTAGCGGTGTACGAGCAGTACTTC. Translation: CASSERWLAVYEQYF.

The chain carries TRBV7-6 and TRBJ1-2; 10 bases line up with TRBD1. This CDR3 spans 17 amino acids. Germline CDR1 reads SGHVS; CDR2 reads FNYEAQ. Trimming removed 5 bases from V and 8 bases from J; junction bases left unmatched: 17. The CDR3 DNA follows: TGTGCCAGCAGCGCGGGACAGGGGAGTGTAGGAAGCTTGGGCTACACCTTC. This translates into CASSAGQGSVGSLGYTF.

The chain links TRBV27 to TRBJ2-3, with D unclear. Germline V lookup: CDR1 MNHEY, CDR2 SMNVEV (reference sequence). This CDR3 spans 15 amino acids. Trimming took off 4 bases at V and 2 bases at J, with 13 bases between the two ends. The CDR3 bases are TGTGCCAGCAGTTGGGGAAAGGGTTACACAGATACGCAGTATTTT. Amino acids: CASSWGKGYTDTQYF.

The rearrangement uses TRBV5-1 and TRBJ1-1, with a weak D call TRBD1 (5 bases). V was clipped by 7 bases and J by 1 base, with 20 bases between them. This CDR3 comprises 16 residues. CDR1 and CDR2 (germline): SGHRS, YFSETQ. CDR3 DNA sequence: TGCGCCAGCGGGTCTCGCGGGGCGCAAGGGAACACTGAAGCTTTCTTT. Amino acids: CASGSRGAQGNTEAFF.

This clone has only a few counts. The chain has TRBV11-3 and TRBJ1-1; 7 bases fit TRBD1. Germline assignment: CDR1 SGHNT and CDR2 YENEEA. This CDR3 contains 15 residues. V shed 4 bases and J 2 bases; nucleotides not matched to a gene: 7. Here the CDR3 reads CASSYSGQSNTEAFF. In DNA, the CDR3 is TGTGCCAGCAGCTACTCGGGACAGTCTAACACTGAAGCTTTCTTT. Full variable domain (remainder filled in from reference TRBV11-3 and TRBJ1-1): EAGVVQSPRYKIIEKKQPVAFWCNPISGHNTLYWYLQNLGQGPELLIRYENEEAVDDSQLPKDRFSAERLKGVDSTLKIQPAELGDSAVYLCASSYSGQSNTEAFFGQGTRLTVV.

CDR3 loop: CASSQNPPLDRAYEQYF. CDR3 nucleotides: TGTGCCAGCAGCCAAAATCCTCCACTGGACCGAGCCTACGAGCAGTACTTC. J is TRBJ2-7 and V is TRBV4-2; D unclear. V was clipped by 2 bases and J by 2 bases, with 19 bases between them. Germline V gives CDR1 LGHNA, CDR2 YNFKEQ. This CDR3 region has 17 residues.

The chain combines TRBV6-1 with TRBJ2-7; D is ambiguous. Germline V gene data show CDR1 as MNHNS and CDR2 as SASEGT. Trimming removed 1 base at V and 0 bases at J, with 10 bases between. This CDR3 contains 15 residues. CDR3 in DNA: TGTGCCAGCAGTGAAGTGGTAGACACCTCCTACGAGCAGTACTTC. Protein sequence: CASSEVVDTSYEQYF.